A selection of T cell receptor beta chains follows, all from one sample in a study of T cell responses to AZD1222 COVID-19 vaccine. Repertoires were generated with immunoSEQ multiplex PCR, while TCRdb's copy carries only in-frame clones and drops some. The table shows roughly 140,000 clones, with 85% to 90% occurring only once. The source material was peripheral blood, sampled on day 0 of AZD1222 vaccination. These receptors were obtained from an adult in good health. Both conserved end residues are part of each CDR3. A D gene is named only where the DNA matches it firmly. For some rows the clone size is stated as once, few or many, or as a class when expanded; others skip it.

abundance	d_gene	v_gene	j_gene	len	CDR3nt	CDR3aa
once	NA	TRBV30	TRBJ1-3	14	TGTGCCTGGAGTCCCACGATCTCTGGAAACACCATATATTTT	CAWSPTISGNTIYF
NA	NA	TRBV20-1	TRBJ2-1	11	TGCAGTGCTGCATTCGGAGATAAGCAGTTCTTC	CSAAFGDKQFF
NA	NA	TRBV27	TRBJ2-3	15	TGTGCCAGCAGTTCCCGGGACTCCAACACAGATACGCAGTATTTT	CASSSRDSNTDTQYF
NA	NA	TRBV2	TRBJ1-2	11	TGTGCCAGACGCCGAGGGGACGGCTACACCTTC	CARRRGDGYTF
NA	NA	TRBV5-4	TRBJ1-1	14	TGTGCCAGCAGCTGGGAGACAGGGAACACTGAAGCTTTCTTT	CASSWETGNTEAFF
NA	NA	TRBV7-3	TRBJ1-1	14	TGTGCCAGCAGCCCAGGACTGATGAACACTGAAGCTTTCTTT	CASSPGLMNTEAFF
NA	NA	TRBV27	TRBJ2-1	20	TGTGCCAGCAGTTTATCGAGGTCAGGAATCCAAGGGCGCCGTTACGGTGAGCAGTTCTTC	CASSLSRSGIQGRRYGEQFF
NA	TRBD2	TRBV5-6	TRBJ2-1	17	TGTGCCAGCACCCGGGGATTGGGTAGCGGGGAATACAATGAGCAGTTCTTC	CASTRGLGSGEYNEQFF
NA	NA	TRBV15	TRBJ2-7	15	TGTGCCACCAGCATGCCGGACATACTTTTTGACGAGCAGTACTTC	CATSMPDILFDEQYF
NA	NA	TRBV6-5	TRBJ1-2	13	TGTGCCAGCAGTTACGCGCAAGGGTTTGGCTACACCTTC	CASSYAQGFGYTF
NA	TRBD1	TRBV12-3/TRBV12-4	TRBJ1-5	13	TGTGCCAGCAGCATAACAGGGGGACAGCCCCAGCATTTT	CASSITGGQPQHF
NA	TRBD2	TRBV19	TRBJ2-3	15	TGTGCCAGTAGTTCCGAGGTAGCGGGGGTGGATACGCAGTATTTT	CASSSEVAGVDTQYF
NA	NA	TRBV21-1	TRBJ2-2	14	TGTGCCAGCAGCACTAGAGCGAACACCGGGGAGCTGTTTTTT	CASSTRANTGELFF
NA	TRBD2	TRBV4-1	TRBJ2-2	18	TGCGCCAGCAGCCAAGTGGATCTAGGACTAGCGAACACCGGGGAGCTGTTTTTT	CASSQVDLGLANTGELFF
NA	NA	TRBV9	TRBJ1-1	14	TGTGCCAGCAGCGTCGGGGTGGGGAACACTGAAGCTTTCTTT	CASSVGVGNTEAFF
NA	NA	TRBV5-1	TRBJ2-1	15	TGCGCCAGCAGCTTGTGGCAGGGAACCTACAATGAGCAGTTCTTC	CASSLWQGTYNEQFF
NA	NA	TRBV9	TRBJ2-3	12	TGTGCCAGCAGCGTAGCTACAGATACGCAGTATTTT	CASSVATDTQYF
NA	NA	TRBV5-1	TRBJ1-2	19	TGCGCCAGCAGCTTGGGGTCCCGGGGAACATCTCGGGCGAACTATGGCTACACCTTC	CASSLGSRGTSRANYGYTF
NA	TRBD1	TRBV7-2	TRBJ1-5	19	TGTGCCAGCAGCTCCAGCCGGACAGGGGATTTCTATAGCAATCAGCCCCAGCATTTT	CASSSSRTGDFYSNQPQHF
NA	NA	TRBV28	TRBJ2-7	15	TGTGCCAGCAGCGTAAGGGGTTCTTCAGGTTACGAGCAGTACTTC	CASSVRGSSGYEQYF
NA	NA	TRBV7-3	TRBJ1-3	15	TGTGCCAGCAGCTTATCCCCGGGCCAAGGAAACACCATATATTTT	CASSLSPGQGNTIYF
NA	TRBD1	TRBV9	TRBJ1-1	15	TGTGCCAGCAGCGTAGAGGGAGGGGGCCTGTCTGAAGCTTTCTTT	CASSVEGGGLSEAFF
NA	NA	TRBV12-3/TRBV12-4	TRBJ1-3	12	TGTGCCAGCAGTTTGGACAGAAACACCATATATTTT	CASSLDRNTIYF
once	TRBD1	TRBV4-2	TRBJ1-1	14	TGTGCCAGCAGCCAAGATCGACAGGGAACCGAAGCTTTCTTT	CASSQDRQGTEAFF